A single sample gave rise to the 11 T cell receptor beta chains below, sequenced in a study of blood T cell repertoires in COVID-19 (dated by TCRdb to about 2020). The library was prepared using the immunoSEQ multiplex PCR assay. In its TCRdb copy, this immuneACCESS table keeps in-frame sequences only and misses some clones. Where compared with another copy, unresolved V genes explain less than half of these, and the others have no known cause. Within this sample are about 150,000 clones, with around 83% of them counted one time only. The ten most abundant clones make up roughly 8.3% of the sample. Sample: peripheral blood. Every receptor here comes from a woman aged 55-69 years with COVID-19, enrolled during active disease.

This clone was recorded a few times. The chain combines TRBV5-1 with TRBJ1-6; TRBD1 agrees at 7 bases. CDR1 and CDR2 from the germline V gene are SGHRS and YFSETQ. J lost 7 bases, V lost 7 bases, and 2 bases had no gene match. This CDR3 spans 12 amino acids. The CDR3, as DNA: TGCGCCAGCGGGACAGCCAATTCACCCCTCCACTTT. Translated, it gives CASGTANSPLHF.

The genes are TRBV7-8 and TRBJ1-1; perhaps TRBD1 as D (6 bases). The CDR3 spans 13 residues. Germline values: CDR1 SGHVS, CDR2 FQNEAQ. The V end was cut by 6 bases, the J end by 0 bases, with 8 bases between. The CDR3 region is CASRQGMNTEAFF. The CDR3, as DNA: TGTGCCAGCAGGCAGGGGATGAACACTGAAGCTTTCTTT.

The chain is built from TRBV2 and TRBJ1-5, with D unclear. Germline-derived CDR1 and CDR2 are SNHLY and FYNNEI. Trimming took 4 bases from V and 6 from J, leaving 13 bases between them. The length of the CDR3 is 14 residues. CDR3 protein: CASSARAPGQPQHF. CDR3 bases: TGTGCCAGCAGTGCGCGGGCCCCCGGTCAGCCCCAGCATTTT.

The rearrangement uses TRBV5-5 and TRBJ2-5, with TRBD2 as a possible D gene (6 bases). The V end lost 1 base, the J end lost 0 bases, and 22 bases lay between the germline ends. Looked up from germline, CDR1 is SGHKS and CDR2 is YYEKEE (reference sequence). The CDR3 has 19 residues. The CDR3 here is CASSLRKRVGAGNQETQYF. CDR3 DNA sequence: TGTGCCAGCAGCTTGAGGAAAAGAGTCGGGGCGGGAAACCAAGAGACCCAGTACTTC.

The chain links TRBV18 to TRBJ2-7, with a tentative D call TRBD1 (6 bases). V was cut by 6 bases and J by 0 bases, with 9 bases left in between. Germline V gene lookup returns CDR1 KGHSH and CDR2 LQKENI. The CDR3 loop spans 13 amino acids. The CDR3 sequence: CASSLDSSYEQYV. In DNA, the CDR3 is TGTGCCAGCTCCCTGGACAGCTCCTACGAGCAGTACGTC.

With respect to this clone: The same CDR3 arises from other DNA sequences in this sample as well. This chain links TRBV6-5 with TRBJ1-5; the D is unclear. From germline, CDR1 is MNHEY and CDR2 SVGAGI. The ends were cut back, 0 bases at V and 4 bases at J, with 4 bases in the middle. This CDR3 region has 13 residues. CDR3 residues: CASSYSRNQPQHF. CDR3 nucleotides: TGTGCCAGCAGTTACTCGAGGAATCAGCCCCAGCATTTT.

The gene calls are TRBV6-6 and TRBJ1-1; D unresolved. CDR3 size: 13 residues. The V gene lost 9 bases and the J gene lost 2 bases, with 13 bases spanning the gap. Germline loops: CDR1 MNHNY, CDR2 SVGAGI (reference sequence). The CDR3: CASRLPVNTEAFF. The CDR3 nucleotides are TGTGCCAGTCGCCTACCTGTTAACACTGAAGCTTTCTTT.

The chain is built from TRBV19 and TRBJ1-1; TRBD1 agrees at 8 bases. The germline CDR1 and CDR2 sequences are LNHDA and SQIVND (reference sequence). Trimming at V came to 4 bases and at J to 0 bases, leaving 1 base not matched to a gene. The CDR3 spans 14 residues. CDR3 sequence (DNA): TGTGCCAGTAGTAAGACAGGGGTGAACACTGAAGCTTTCTTT. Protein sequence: CASSKTGVNTEAFF.

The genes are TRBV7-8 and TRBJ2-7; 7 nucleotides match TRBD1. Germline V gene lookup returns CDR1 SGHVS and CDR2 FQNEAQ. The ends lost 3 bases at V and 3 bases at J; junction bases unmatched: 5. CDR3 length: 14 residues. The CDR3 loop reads CASSFLTGVYEQYF. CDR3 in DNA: TGTGCCAGCAGCTTCCTAACAGGGGTCTACGAGCAGTACTTC.

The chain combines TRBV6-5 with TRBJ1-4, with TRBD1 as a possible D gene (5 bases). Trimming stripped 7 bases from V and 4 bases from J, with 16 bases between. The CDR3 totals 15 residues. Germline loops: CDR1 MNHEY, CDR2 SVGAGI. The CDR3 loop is CASTRREGLNEKLFF. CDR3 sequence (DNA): TGTGCCAGCACCCGAAGGGAGGGGCTTAATGAAAAACTGTTTTTT.

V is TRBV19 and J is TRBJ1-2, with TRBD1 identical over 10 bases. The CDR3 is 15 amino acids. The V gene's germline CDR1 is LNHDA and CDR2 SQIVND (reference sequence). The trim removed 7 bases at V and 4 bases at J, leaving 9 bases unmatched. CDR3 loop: CASTPWDRGSYGYTF. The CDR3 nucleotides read TGTGCCAGTACCCCTTGGGACAGGGGAAGCTATGGCTACACCTTC.